These 28 T cell receptor beta chains were all obtained from the same sample, sequenced in a study of cytomegalovirus exposure and HLA in healthy donors (TCRdb year 2017). The library was made by the immunoSEQ multiplex PCR assay. For the multiplex PCR, a mixture combining 60 forward primers for TCR Vbeta segments and 13 reverse primers for TCR Jbeta segments was used. The clones in this table, taken by TCRdb from immuneACCESS, are in-frame only. Not every clone is retained; where verified, under half of the shortfall comes from an unresolved V gene, and the cause of the rest is unknown. The sample's table lists a count of about 200,000 clones. Clones ranked in the top ten supply around 1.1% of the sample. Sample: PBMCs. These receptors came from a girl aged 2 to 9 in good health and CMV-seropositive.

This chain uses TRBV4-1 with TRBJ2-1; D is unclear. Germline V gene lookup returns CDR1 MGHRA and CDR2 YSYEKL. V lost 3 bases and J lost 7, with 4 bases in between. This CDR3 contains 11 residues. The CDR3 reads CASSQRNEQFF. The DNA of the CDR3 is TGCGCCAGCAGCCAGCGAAATGAGCAGTTCTTC.

This sequence joins TRBV15 and TRBJ2-3; 9 bases align to TRBD1. Germline V gene sequence: CDR1 LNHNV, CDR2 YYDKDF (reference sequence). The V gene end was trimmed by 2 bases and the J gene end by 6 bases; junction bases not matched to a gene: 6. CDR3 size: 15 residues. This CDR3 reads CATSRTGTGTDTQYF. The CDR3 DNA sequence: TGTGCCACCAGCAGAACCGGGACAGGGACCGATACGCAGTATTTT.

This chain links TRBV11-2 with TRBJ2-2, with TRBD2 as a possible D gene (6 bases). Trimming shortened V by 1 base and J by 7 bases, and 19 bases separated the two germline ends. CDR3 length equals 17 residues. From germline, CDR1 is SGHAT and CDR2 FQNNGV. The CDR3 DNA reads TGTGCCAGCAGCTTAGCGTTGGCTACGGCCGGGGGCGGGGAGCTGTTTTTT. Protein: CASSLALATAGGGELFF.

Notes on this clone: Lacking the conserved final phenylalanine or tryptophan, this CDR3 likely reflects a read error. The chain uses TRBV6-5 and TRBJ2-3, with D perhaps TRBD2 (5 bases). Germline CDR1 reads MNHEY; CDR2 reads SVGAGI. Trimming cost V 6 bases and J 2 bases, with 12 bases left between them. The CDR3 loop spans 14 amino acids. The CDR3 reads CASRLADSTDTQYL. The CDR3 bases are TGTGCCAGCAGGCTAGCCGACTCCACAGATACGCAGTATCTT.

This chain uses TRBV7-9 with TRBJ1-2; 9 bases match TRBD1. The CDR3 length is 14 residues. From germline, CDR1 is SEHNR and CDR2 FQNEAQ (reference sequence). V shed 5 bases, J shed 5 bases, and the junction held 6 bases outside the gene matches. CDR3 sequence (DNA): TGTGCCAGCAGCCGGGACAGGGCCTTTTATGGCTACACCTTC. It translates to CASSRDRAFYGYTF.

The rearrangement uses TRBV7-9 and TRBJ2-4, with a possible D match to TRBD1 (6 bases). V was trimmed by 1 base and J by 9 bases, leaving 19 bases between them. Per germline, CDR1 SEHNR and CDR2 FQNEAQ (reference sequence). The CDR3 has 16 amino acids. This chain's CDR3 is CASSLERVTGRSIQYF. CDR3 coding DNA: TGTGCCAGCAGCTTAGAGAGAGTCACAGGGAGAAGCATTCAGTACTTC.

The chain uses TRBV5-4 and TRBJ2-7; no clear D gene. The CDR3 contains 14 residues. V dropped 0 bases and J dropped 0 bases, with 7 bases sitting between them. CDR1 is SGHNT and CDR2 is YYREEE in the germline V gene (reference sequence). The CDR3 DNA sequence: TGTGCCAGCAGCTTGGGGTATAGCTCCTACGAGCAGTACTTC. Its protein is CASSLGYSSYEQYF.

The rearrangement uses TRBV5-1 and TRBJ2-5, with no clear D. The CDR3 length is 15 residues. V was cut by 4 bases and J by 5 bases, with 18 bases left in between. Germline V gene sequence: CDR1 SGHRS, CDR2 YFSETQ. DNA for the CDR3: TGCGCCAGCAGCCTACCACAGTCCGGTGGGGAGACCCAGTACTTC. It specifies CASSLPQSGGETQYF.

V is TRBV19 and J is TRBJ2-3; no reliable D call. This CDR3 comprises 15 residues. Germline V gene lookup returns CDR1 LNHDA and CDR2 SQIVND (reference sequence). Trimming took off 7 bases at V and 0 bases at J, with 14 bases between the two ends. CDR3 sequence reads: CASNPIAGSTDTQYF. The DNA for the CDR3 is TGTGCCAGTAACCCGATTGCCGGGAGCACAGATACGCAGTATTTT.

The J gene is TRBJ1-4, the V gene TRBV7-9; D not resolved. From germline, CDR1 is SEHNR and CDR2 FQNEAQ (reference sequence). The CDR3 loop spans 17 amino acids. The V and J ends lost 1 base and 7 bases respectively, with 19 bases between them. The CDR3 DNA reads as TGTGCCAGCAGCTTAGGGTCTTCTCTCCAGCAGGCTGAAAAACTGTTTTTT. Amino acids: CASSLGSSLQQAEKLFF.

V is TRBV11-3 and J is TRBJ2-2; 7 bases line up with TRBD1. The germline V gene has CDR1 SGHNT and CDR2 YENEEA. This CDR3 comprises 14 residues. The V segment lost 5 bases and the J segment 6 bases; nucleotides outside the gene matches: 6. CDR3 nucleotides: TGTGCCAGCAGCCTACGACAGGGTTCCGGGGAGCTGTTTTTT. Amino acid sequence: CASSLRQGSGELFF.

This chain uses TRBV5-6 with TRBJ1-2; D perhaps matches TRBD1 (5 bases). CDR1 is SGHDT and CDR2 is YYEEEE in the germline V gene. There are 14 residues in the CDR3. V lost 3 bases and J 8 bases, leaving 17 bases between the germline ends. The CDR3 DNA reads TGTGCCAGCAGCTCGGGACGGGGGGATAAGGGCTACACCTTC. This encodes CASSSGRGDKGYTF.

The chain joins TRBV14 to TRBJ2-4; D is possibly TRBD1 (5 bases). Per germline, CDR1 SGHDN and CDR2 FVKESK. Deletions cut 1 base from V and 5 bases from J, with 24 bases between. The CDR3 runs to 19 residues. This CDR3 is CASSQGQTRFPQYQNIQYF. CDR3 coding DNA: TGTGCCAGCAGCCAAGGACAGACCCGTTTCCCTCAGTATCAAAACATTCAGTACTTC. Full variable domain (outside the CDR3, taken from reference TRBV14 and TRBJ2-4): EAGVTQFPSHSVIEKGQTVTLRCDPISGHDNLYWYRRVMGKEIKFLLHFVKESKQDESGMPNNRFLAERTGGTYSTLKVQPAELEDSGVYFCASSQGQTRFPQYQNIQYFGAGTRLSVL.

The chain joins TRBV10-1 to TRBJ2-7, with 8 bases matching TRBD1. CDR3 size: 14 residues. With 5 bases clipped from V and 2 bases from J, the junction kept 5 bases outside the gene matches. CDR1 is WNHNN, CDR2 SYGVQD, per germline (reference sequence). CDR3 loop: CASSPGTGPYEQYF. The CDR3 coding sequence is TGCGCCAGCAGTCCCGGGACAGGACCCTACGAGCAGTACTTC.

For this clone: One end of the junction fails to match germline, which may point to a read error. The chain links TRBV27 to TRBJ2-7; D is undetermined. The CDR3 consists of 11 residues. The germline CDR1 and CDR2 sequences are MNHEY and SMNVEV (reference sequence). The CDR3 loop is CAGSSAYEQYF. As DNA, the CDR3 is TGTGCCGGCAGTTCGGCCTACGAGCAGTACTTC.

This chain joins TRBV6-5 and TRBJ2-1, with 14 bases fitting TRBD2. This CDR3 region has 16 residues. CDR1 MNHEY and CDR2 SVGAGI come from the germline V gene. J was trimmed by 7 bases and V by 4 bases; bases with no gene match: 6. The CDR3 nucleotides are TGTGCCAGCAGTTCGCCGGGACTAGCGGGAGTGAATGAGCAGTTCTTC. Protein product: CASSSPGLAGVNEQFF.

This CDR3 is CASGTSGGETYNEQFF. The DNA for the CDR3 is TGTGCCAGCGGGACTAGCGGGGGGGAGACCTACAATGAGCAGTTCTTC. The chain combines TRBV7-9 with TRBJ2-1, with 16 bases matching TRBD2. Trimming at V came to 8 bases and at J to 2 bases, leaving 3 bases not matched to a gene. The CDR3 contains 16 residues. Germline assignment: CDR1 SEHNR and CDR2 FQNEAQ (reference sequence).

V is TRBV5-8 and J is TRBJ2-7; 9 bases are shared with TRBD2. The germline gives CDR1 SGHTS, CDR2 YDEGEE. The CDR3 extends over 15 amino acids. The J segment lost 5 bases and the V segment lost 4 bases, leaving 10 bases of the junction unmatched. The CDR3: CASSIGTSFINEQYF. Here the CDR3 DNA reads TGTGCCAGCAGCATCGGGACTAGCTTTATCAACGAGCAGTACTTC.

The chain links TRBV10-3 to TRBJ2-1, with TRBD2 matching over 7 bases. The germline V gene encodes CDR1 ENHRY and CDR2 SYGVKD. Trimming removed 8 bases from V and 3 bases from J; junction bases left unmatched: 1. The CDR3 spans 12 residues. The CDR3 region has the DNA TGTGCCATCCGGGACTACTACAATGAGCAGTTCTTC. It yields the protein CAIRDYYNEQFF.

V and J are TRBV6-1 and TRBJ1-3; no clear D. V was cut by 2 bases and J by 0 bases, with 8 bases left in between. The length of the CDR3 is 15 residues. Germline V gene data show CDR1 as MNHNS and CDR2 as SASEGT. Here the CDR3 DNA reads TGTGCCAGCAGTGAACGGGGTATCTCTGGAAACACCATATATTTT. Residues: CASSERGISGNTIYF.

This chain joins TRBV28 and TRBJ2-7, with 10 bases identical to TRBD2. Looked up from germline, CDR1 is MDHEN and CDR2 is SYDVKM. This CDR3 is 12 amino acids long. V lost 3 bases to trimming and J lost 12 bases; unmatched junction nucleotides: 5. This CDR3 is CASSLLAGDLYF. The CDR3 DNA follows: TGTGCCAGCAGTTTGCTAGCGGGAGACTTGTACTTC.

The chain carries TRBV5-1 and TRBJ1-4, with TRBD1 identical over 10 bases. Per germline, CDR1 SGHRS and CDR2 YFSETQ. The CDR3 contains 16 residues. The V gene end was trimmed by 9 bases and the J gene end by 1 base; junction bases not matched to a gene: 9. This CDR3 reads CANRDRGFGTNEKLFF. For the CDR3, the DNA is TGCGCCAACCGGGACAGGGGCTTTGGAACTAATGAAAAACTGTTTTTT. Using reference TRBV5-1 and TRBJ1-4 for the parts outside the CDR3, the full variable domain is KAGVTQTPRYLIKTRGQQVTLSCSPISGHRSVSWYQQTPGQGLQFLFEYFSETQRNKGNFPGRFSGRQFSNSRSEMNVSTLELGDSALYLCANRDRGFGTNEKLFFGSGTQLSVL.

The V and J genes are TRBV28 and TRBJ2-5; 8 bases agree with TRBD1. This CDR3 is 13 amino acids long. V lost 6 bases to trimming and J lost 4 bases; unmatched junction nucleotides: 4. Germline V gives CDR1 MDHEN, CDR2 SYDVKM. CDR3 protein: CASRGQGRETQYF. CDR3 bases: TGTGCCAGCAGAGGACAGGGCCGAGAGACCCAGTACTTC.

The chain couples TRBV28 to TRBJ2-7; TRBD1 matches 9 bases. V was clipped by 0 bases and J by 5 bases; unmatched bases: 8. This CDR3 comprises 16 residues. Germline V gives CDR1 MDHEN, CDR2 SYDVKM. CDR3 bases: TGTGCCAGCAGTTTATGGGTCGGGACAGGGAGCCACGAGCAGTACTTC. It is translated as CASSLWVGTGSHEQYF.

The rearrangement uses TRBV10-2 and TRBJ2-1; 9 nucleotides align to TRBD1. This CDR3 region has 16 residues. Germline loops: CDR1 WSHSY, CDR2 SAAADI. V shed 6 bases and J 0 bases; nucleotides not matched to a gene: 6. CDR3 sequence (DNA): TGCGCCAGCAGAGATACGGACAGGGGCTCCTACAATGAGCAGTTCTTC. It translates to CASRDTDRGSYNEQFF.

The V and J genes are TRBV7-2 and TRBJ2-7; 14 bases agree with TRBD2. The V gene end was trimmed by 5 bases and the J gene end by 6 bases; junction bases not matched to a gene: 6. Germline V gene lookup returns CDR1 SGHTA and CDR2 FQGNSA. The CDR3 sequence is 15 residues long. In nucleotides, the CDR3 is TGTGCCAGCAGCCAGGGACTAGCGGGAGACAGCGAGCAGTACTTC. Encoded protein: CASSQGLAGDSEQYF.

The CDR3 bases are TGTGCCAGCAGCGTGGGACAGTCCTCTAACTATGGCTACACCTTC. Translation: CASSVGQSSNYGYTF. The rearrangement uses TRBV9 and TRBJ1-2; 7 bases fit TRBD1. V lost 2 bases, J lost 0 bases, and 4 bases stayed unmatched. The CDR3 is 15 amino acids. Per the germline V gene, CDR1 is SGDLS and CDR2 is YYNGEE.

On this clone: The sample holds other DNA sequences that translate to the same CDR3. The chain links TRBV27 to TRBJ1-5; D remains ambiguous. Deletions cut 0 bases from V and 0 bases from J, with 6 bases between. CDR1 is MNHEY, CDR2 SMNVEV, per germline (reference sequence). This CDR3 comprises 15 residues. CDR3 bases: TGTGCCAGCAGTTTATCCTCCTATAGCAATCAGCCCCAGCATTTT. Its translation is CASSLSSYSNQPQHF.